This T cell receptor (beta chain) emerged from a study of CD8 T cells in ankylosing spondylitis. This clonotype occurred a few times. Germline assignment: CDR1 LNHDA and CDR2 SQIVND (reference sequence). V was pared by 1 base and J by 3 bases, with 3 bases between. The CDR3 runs 13 residues. TCRdb processed the 5' RACE reads anew with MiXCR; each CDR3 protein has one entry. In the table there are 300,000 to 400,000 distinct CDR3 sequences, 20% of which are singletons. V gene TRBV19 combines with J gene TRBJ2-2; D gene uncertain. The TCR was taken from a male donor with ankylosing spondylitis or in good health (not recorded which). Specimen: blood, either unsorted or a sorted T cell fraction (not recorded which). As DNA, the CDR3 is TGTGCCAGTAGTATAGGCCACACCGGGGAGCTGTTTTTT. This codes for CASSIGHTGELFF.